What follows are 20 T cell receptor beta chains derived from one specimen sequenced in a study of blood T cell repertoires in COVID-19. Using immunoSEQ multiplex PCR, the repertoire was profiled, and TCRdb retains in-frame clones only, with some absent. This sample carries fewer than 300,000 clones, 80% to 90% of them seen once, and the ten largest clones take around 15%. Sequenced sample: PBMCs or T cells enriched from blood (not recorded which). These receptors were taken from a man aged 18 to 35 who had recovered from COVID-19.

The chain carries TRBV4-1 and TRBJ2-3; TRBD1 matches at 12 bases. Germline lookup yields CDR1 MGHRA and CDR2 YSYEKL. The CDR3 contains 17 residues. V was pared by 2 bases and J by 5 bases, with 8 bases of the junction left unmatched. The CDR3 region is CASSQLTGQGARDTQYF. The CDR3 coding sequence is TGCGCCAGCAGCCAACTTACGGGACAGGGGGCGAGAGATACGCAGTATTTT.

V usage is TRBV12-3 or TRBV12-4 and J usage is TRBJ2-3; D remains unclear. The CDR3 sequence is 13 residues long. V was pared by 5 bases and J by 2 bases, with 8 bases between. The CDR3 bases are TGTGCCAGCAGTCATCACTTCACAGATACGCAGTATTTT. Translation gives CASSHHFTDTQYF.

V is TRBV4-1 and J is TRBJ1-5, with 7 bases identical to TRBD1. The CDR3 length is 19 residues. J lost 0 bases, V lost 1 base, and 12 bases had no gene match. Germline V gene sequence: CDR1 MGHRA, CDR2 YSYEKL. CDR3 nucleotides: TGCGCCAGCAGCCAAGTTCCGGGACAGAAAACTTATAGCAATCAGCCCCAGCATTTT. It is translated as CASSQVPGQKTYSNQPQHF.

V is TRBV19 and J is TRBJ1-3, with D perhaps matching TRBD1 (5 bases). Looked up from germline, CDR1 is LNHDA and CDR2 is SQIVND (reference sequence). Trimming removed 2 bases at V and 0 bases at J, with 14 bases between. This CDR3 has 17 residues. CDR3 nucleotides: TGTGCCAGTAGTATAAGTGGGGGGAGCTCCTCTGGAAACACCATATATTTT. Amino acid sequence: CASSISGGSSSGNTIYF.

The chain combines TRBV11-2 with TRBJ2-1, with 13 nucleotides matching TRBD2. The germline CDR1 and CDR2 sequences are SGHAT and FQNNGV. This CDR3 has 18 residues. The V segment lost 0 bases and the J segment 8 bases; nucleotides outside the gene matches: 10. Here the CDR3 reads CASSLEDVRTSGSHEQFF. In DNA, the CDR3 is TGTGCCAGCAGCTTAGAGGATGTGAGGACTAGCGGGAGTCATGAGCAGTTCTTC.

This clone has just one count. The chain carries TRBV12-1 and TRBJ2-2; no DNA check was done on the table's D call, TRBD1. TRBV12-1 is an annotated pseudogene. This CDR3 comprises 16 residues. The CDR3 nucleotides are TGTGCCAGCAGCACCCGATCAGACAGAAACACCGGGGAGCTGTTTTTT. Translation: CASSTRSDRNTGELFF.

The V call is TRBV6-5, the J call TRBJ2-2, with 9 nucleotides matching TRBD1. V trimming: 6 bases; J trimming: 7 bases; junction bases outside the gene matches: 9. The germline CDR1 and CDR2 sequences are MNHEY and SVGAGI. This CDR3 comprises 15 residues. The CDR3 DNA is TGTGCCAGCAGCCCAACAGGGGGCCCCGACGGGGAGCTGTTTTTT. Its translation is CASSPTGGPDGELFF.

The chain carries TRBV14 and TRBJ1-1; D gene unclear. The ends were cut back, 4 bases at V and 1 base at J, with 13 bases in the middle. The germline gives CDR1 SGHDN, CDR2 FVKESK. CDR3 length: 15 amino acids. Here the CDR3 DNA reads TGTGCCAGCAGCCCCTTATCAGCGGGGAACACTGAAGCTTTCTTT. Protein product: CASSPLSAGNTEAFF.

This chain links TRBV5-6 with TRBJ2-2; D perhaps matches TRBD2 (6 bases). Trimming left V 2 bases short and J 7 bases short, with 12 bases between. This CDR3 has 14 amino acids. Germline V gives CDR1 SGHDT, CDR2 YYEEEE. The CDR3 region has the DNA TGTGCCAGCAGCTTCGGGACTGAAGTCGGGGAGCTGTTTTTT. Encoded protein: CASSFGTEVGELFF. Looking up the rest from reference TRBV5-6 and TRBJ2-2 gives the full variable domain: DAGVTQSPTHLIKTRGQQVTLRCSPKSGHDTVSWYQQALGQGPQFIFQYYEEEERQRGNFPDRFSGHQFPNYSSELNVNALLLGDSALYLCASSFGTEVGELFFGEGSRLTVL.

The chain combines TRBV6-5 with TRBJ1-1; D might be TRBD1 (5 bases). Deletions cut 6 bases from V and 4 bases from J, with 12 bases between. The CDR3 spans 13 residues. Germline CDR1 MNHEY, CDR2 SVGAGI. CDR3 bases: TGTGCCAGCAGCTTATCAGGGCCCACTGAAGCTTTCTTT. Protein product: CASSLSGPTEAFF.

J is TRBJ1-6 and V is TRBV2, with D unclear. V lost 8 bases and J 10 bases, leaving 12 bases between the germline ends. The germline CDR1 and CDR2 sequences are SNHLY and FYNNEI. The CDR3 spans 12 residues. The CDR3 sequence: CASSKEKSPLHF. The CDR3 bases are TGTGCCAGCTCGAAAGAGAAATCACCCCTCCACTTT.

This chain uses TRBV28 with TRBJ2-7; 9 bases match TRBD1. J gave up 0 bases and V 5 bases, and 14 bases lay outside the gene matches. CDR3 length equals 18 residues. Germline V gene data show CDR1 as MDHEN and CDR2 as SYDVKM. The DNA for the CDR3 is TGTGCCAGCAGTCCCCTCTTACAGGGGGCGGGTGGCTCCTACGAGCAGTACTTC. Its translation: CASSPLLQGAGGSYEQYF.

The V gene is TRBV4-1, the J gene TRBJ2-7; 11 bases are shared with TRBD2. This CDR3 is 15 amino acids long. Germline V gene data show CDR1 as MGHRA and CDR2 as YSYEKL. After removal of 3 bases from V and 5 bases from J, the junction contained 6 bases not matched to a gene. The CDR3: CASSHPLAGADEQYF. DNA of the CDR3: TGCGCCAGCAGCCACCCACTAGCGGGAGCTGACGAGCAGTACTTC.

In its sample, this clone was seen many times. The chain has TRBV30 and TRBJ1-3; D is unresolved. Trimming cost V 2 bases and J 0 bases, with 8 bases left between them. Germline loops: CDR1 GTSNPN, CDR2 SVGIG (reference sequence). CDR3 length: 14 amino acids. CDR3 in amino acids: CAWSQVHSGNTIYF. DNA for the CDR3: TGTGCCTGGAGTCAGGTACACTCTGGAAACACCATATATTTT.

V usage is TRBV10-2 and J usage is TRBJ1-3; no reliable D call. V lost 0 bases and J 0 bases, leaving 3 bases between the germline ends. This CDR3 contains 14 residues. CDR1 is WSHSY, CDR2 SAAADI, per germline. The CDR3 is CASSESASGNTIYF. CDR3 in DNA: TGCGCCAGCAGTGAGTCAGCCTCTGGAAACACCATATATTTT.

About this clone itself: The identical CDR3 is also encoded by other nucleotide sequences in the sample. The gene calls are TRBV3-1 (or the pseudogene TRBV3-2) and TRBJ1-5; D remains unclear. Trimming left V 0 bases short and J 4 bases short, with 4 bases between. This CDR3 has 13 amino acids. From germline, CDR1 is LGHDT and CDR2 YNNKEL (reference sequence). The CDR3 loop is CASSQDSNQPQHF. In DNA form, the CDR3 reads TGTGCCAGCAGCCAAGACTCTAATCAGCCCCAGCATTTT.

The V call is TRBV13, the J call TRBJ1-1, with TRBD1 as a possible D gene (5 bases). The CDR3 extends over 13 amino acids. The germline V gene has CDR1 PRHDT and CDR2 FYEKMQ (reference sequence). With 7 bases removed from V and 5 bases from J, the gap between germline ends came to 14 bases. The CDR3 region has the DNA TGTGCCAGCACCAAGGGGCGGGGGACTGAAGCTTTCTTT. Translation gives CASTKGRGTEAFF. Full variable domain (missing parts from reference TRBV13 and TRBJ1-1): AAGVIQSPRHLIKEKRETATLKCYPIPRHDTVYWYQQGPGQDPQFLISFYEKMQSDKGSIPDRFSAQQFSDYHSELNMSSLELGDSALYFCASTKGRGTEAFFGQGTRLTVV.

The J gene is TRBJ1-5, the V gene TRBV19; 9 nucleotides agree with TRBD1. V shed 4 bases and J 6 bases; nucleotides not matched to a gene: 13. Per germline, CDR1 LNHDA and CDR2 SQIVND (reference sequence). This CDR3 region has 17 residues. For the CDR3, the DNA is TGTGCCAGTAGTACACCTCCCGGGACAGGGTTCCGTCAGCCCCAGCATTTT. This gives the protein CASSTPPGTGFRQPQHF.

This clone was counted a few times. This rearrangement joins TRBV24-1 to TRBJ1-6; tentatively, D is TRBD1 (6 bases). Trimming removed 5 bases at V and 9 bases at J, with 10 bases between. Germline CDR1 and CDR2: KGHDR and SFDVKD. CDR3 length equals 13 residues. The CDR3 region is CATSAGVGSPLHF. The CDR3 bases are TGTGCCACCAGTGCAGGGGTGGGTTCACCCCTCCACTTT.

The V call is TRBV2, the J call TRBJ2-7, with TRBD1 matching 10 bases. V lost 6 bases to trimming and J lost 3 bases; unmatched junction nucleotides: 5. Germline V gene sequence: CDR1 SNHLY, CDR2 FYNNEI. The CDR3 is made up of 14 amino acids. Here the CDR3 reads CASSRDRGRYEQYF. CDR3 in DNA: TGTGCCAGCAGCCGGGACAGGGGCCGCTACGAGCAGTACTTC.